This entry describes one TCR beta chain. Its antigen remains unidentified. Profiled with immunoSEQ multiplex PCR; TCRdb holds only in-frame clones, not every one. The repertoire includes 150,000 or so clones, 88% of them detected once, and approximately 4.6% sits in the top ten. These data originate in a study of lymphopenia after photon versus proton radiotherapy. Study observations and caveats: Under photons, naive T cells and diversity fell while effector/memory populations rose.

The length of the CDR3 is 14 residues. Germline CDR1 and CDR2: SGHNT and YYREEE (reference sequence). Trimming shortened V by 1 base and J by 2 bases, and 8 bases separated the two germline ends. Sequencing was performed on peripheral blood, taken from a patient treated with photon-based radiotherapy. The sequence came from a man over 45 with gastric cancer. The chain employs TRBV5-4 and TRBJ2-3; no definite D call. The CDR3 sequence: CASSLHTYTDTQYF. CDR3 DNA sequence: TGTGCCAGCAGCTTGCACACCTACACAGATACGCAGTATTTT.